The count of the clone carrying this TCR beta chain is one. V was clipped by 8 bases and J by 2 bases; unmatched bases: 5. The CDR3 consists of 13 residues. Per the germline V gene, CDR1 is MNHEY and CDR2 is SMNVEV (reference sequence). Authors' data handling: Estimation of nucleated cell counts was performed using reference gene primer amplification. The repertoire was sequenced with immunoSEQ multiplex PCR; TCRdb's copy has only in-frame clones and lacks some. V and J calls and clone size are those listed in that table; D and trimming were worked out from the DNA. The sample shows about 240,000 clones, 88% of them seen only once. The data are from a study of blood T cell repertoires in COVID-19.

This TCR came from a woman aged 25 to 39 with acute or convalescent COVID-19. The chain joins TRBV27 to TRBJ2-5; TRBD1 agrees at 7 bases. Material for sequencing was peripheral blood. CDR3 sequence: CASFSDRQETQYF. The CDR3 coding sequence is TGTGCCAGCTTCTCGGACAGGCAAGAGACCCAGTACTTC.